Only a few counts were recorded for the clone carrying this T cell receptor beta chain. V gave up 0 bases and J gave up 10 bases, with 25 bases separating them. CDR1 SGHRS and CDR2 YFSETQ come from the germline V gene. The CDR3 consists of 17 residues. These data are taken from a study of T-cell memory formation after mild COVID-19. TCRdb processed the 5' RACE reads anew with MiXCR; each CDR3 protein has one entry. The sample has tens of thousands of distinct CDR3 sequences, about 16% seen once. The chain is built from TRBV5-1 and TRBJ2-5; tentative D call: TRBD1 (6 bases). The sequenced sample was PBMCs or a T cell subset sorted from them (not recorded which). This receptor was taken from a man between 18 and 35 years old who had mild COVID-19 (a few samples of this study predate the infection). Cell type and time point are not known. The CDR3 loop reads CASSLALRDMSMRSQYF. As DNA, the CDR3 is TGCGCCAGCAGCTTGGCTCTTAGGGACATGAGCATGAGGAGCCAGTACTTC.